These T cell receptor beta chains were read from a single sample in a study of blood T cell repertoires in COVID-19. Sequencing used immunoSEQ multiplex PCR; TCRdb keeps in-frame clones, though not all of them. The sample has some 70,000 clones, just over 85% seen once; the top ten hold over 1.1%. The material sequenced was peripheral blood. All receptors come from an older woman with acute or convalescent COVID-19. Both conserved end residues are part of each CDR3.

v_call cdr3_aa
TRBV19 CASSRDRVSGANVLTF
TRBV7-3 CASSLDGGPYNEQFF
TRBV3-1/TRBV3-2 CASSRDRGRGYTF
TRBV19 CASSLLDREQPQHF
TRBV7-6 CASSSSRVDSPLHF
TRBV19 CASRPGQGFGNTIYF
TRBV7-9 CASSQDRLTEAFF
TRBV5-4 CASSLGQANYGYTF
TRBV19 CASSWTSGTYEQYF
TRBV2 CASRTFQNEKLFF
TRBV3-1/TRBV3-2 CASKSAGGPRILDEQFF
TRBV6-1 CASSEIPVASVQYF
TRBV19 CASSIGTDRVSGYTF
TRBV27 CASSPTGWNSPLHF
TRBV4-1 CASSPGQAVAGELFF
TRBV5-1 CASSLYQGAEETQYF
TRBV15 CATSRFGLAGRLETQYF
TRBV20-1 CSASGSAGNSYEQYF
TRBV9 CASSLRPGTRAGSTGELFF
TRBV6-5 CASRMTNSPLHF
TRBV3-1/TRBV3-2 CASSQGQGFTEAFF
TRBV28 CASSLWASGYTF
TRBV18 CASSTGSYNEQFF
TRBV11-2 CASSGTGGHLYGYTF
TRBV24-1 CATRAGTGIYNEQFF
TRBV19 CASRQALNVNSPLHF
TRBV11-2 CASSPAGGFEKLFF
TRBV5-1 CASSLQGLDNEKLFF
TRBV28 CASMRGRDEKLFF
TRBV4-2 CASSQDLVQGYGYTF
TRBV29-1 CSVVLPPVNEQFF
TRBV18 CASSPPTGSQYF
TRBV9 CASSALGSTNEKLFF